This TCR beta chain was sequenced for a study of monozygotic twins with inflammatory bowel disease. Study-level findings and limits: IBD patients carried less diverse TCRbeta repertoires (inverse Simpson) than healthy co-twins.

This CDR3 comprises 19 residues. Germline CDR1 and CDR2: DFQATT and SNEGSKA (reference sequence). On this clonotype: Its specificity is unknown.

Every TCR library consumed around 4,000 ng of total RNA. For each CDR3 protein, TCRdb gives one entry from its re-call of the 5' RACE reads, without DNA. The sample holds 300,000 to 400,000 distinct CDR3 sequences. Sequenced: blood. This receptor was obtained from a human donor with ulcerative colitis or Crohn's disease, or a healthy co-twin of an affected twin (not recorded which). This rearrangement joins TRBV20-1 to TRBJ2-7; without DNA, the TCRdb call of TRBD1 cannot be checked. CDR3 in amino acids: CSARERANGQGDLAYEQYF.